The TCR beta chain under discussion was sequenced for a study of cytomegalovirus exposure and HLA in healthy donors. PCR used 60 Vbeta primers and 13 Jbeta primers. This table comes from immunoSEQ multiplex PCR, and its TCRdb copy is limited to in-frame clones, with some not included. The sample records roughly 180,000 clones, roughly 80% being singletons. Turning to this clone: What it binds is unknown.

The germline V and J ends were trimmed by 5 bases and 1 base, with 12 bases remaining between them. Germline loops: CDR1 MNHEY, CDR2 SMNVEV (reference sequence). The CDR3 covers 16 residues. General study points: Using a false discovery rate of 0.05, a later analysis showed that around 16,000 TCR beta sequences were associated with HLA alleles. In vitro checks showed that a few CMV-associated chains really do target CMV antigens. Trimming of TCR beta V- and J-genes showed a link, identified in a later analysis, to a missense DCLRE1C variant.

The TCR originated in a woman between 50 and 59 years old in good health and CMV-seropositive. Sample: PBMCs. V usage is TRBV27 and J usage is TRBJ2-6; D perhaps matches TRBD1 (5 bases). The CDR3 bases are TGTGCCAGCAGTAGGAGCAGGGCGTCTGGGGCCAACGTCCTGACTTTC. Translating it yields CASSRSRASGANVLTF.